Described below is a single TCR beta chain sequence and its context. Its antigen is as yet unknown. This sample is part of a study of cytotoxic CD8 clonotypes in ibrutinib-treated CLL. Generated by immunoSEQ multiplex PCR, the TCRdb table keeps only in-frame clones and is missing some. The sample holds some 310,000 clones; about 77% are singletons and the top ten take 5% to 7%. Findings and caveats of the study: With treatment, public clonotypes, which were uncommon, either contracted or remained stable.

The junction had 13 bases not matched to a gene; V was cut back by 4 bases and J by 0 bases. This CDR3 is built from 18 residues. The V gene's germline CDR1 is SGHTS and CDR2 YDEGEE. The genes are TRBV5-8 and TRBJ1-5; 7 bases agree with TRBD1. The TCR was taken from a human donor with chronic lymphocytic leukemia. This specimen was PBMCs, taken before ibrutinib treatment. The CDR3 protein is CASSLPPQGSYSNQPQHF. The CDR3 nucleotides are TGTGCCAGCAGCCTGCCTCCACAGGGGAGTTATAGCAATCAGCCCCAGCATTTT.